This T cell receptor (beta chain) was captured by sequencing in a study of blood T cell repertoires in COVID-19. Study-level information: The United States, Italy and Spain provided the acute and convalescent COVID-19 samples. T cells, B-cell-depleted T cells, or PBMCs provided the cDNA or gDNA that served as material.

The germline gives CDR1 SGHDN, CDR2 FVKESK. The ends were cut back, 0 bases at V and 4 bases at J, with 9 bases in the middle. The CDR3 sequence is 14 residues long. This clone came up a few times. In the authors' methods: Researchers report that nucleated cell counts were estimated from reference gene primer amplification. Measured with immunoSEQ multiplex PCR; TCRdb has only the in-frame clones, and not every one. The V and J calls and clone size are taken from that table; D and trimming were inferred from the DNA. The sample carries about 40,000 clones, over 70% recorded once. The clonotype was recovered from a woman in her sixties or seventies with acute or convalescent COVID-19. The chain joins TRBV14 to TRBJ1-1; D is ambiguous. The sequenced material came from peripheral blood. The CDR3 bases are TGTGCCAGCAGCCAAGATATGGCGGGCACTGAAGCTTTCTTT. Its translation: CASSQDMAGTEAFF.